The 7 T cell receptor beta chains listed next were all sequenced from one sample in a study of technical replicates of blood from a handful of donors (dated by TCRdb to the late 2010s). Receptor libraries were prepared by the immunoSEQ multiplex PCR assay. Held by TCRdb, this immuneACCESS table contains in-frame sequences only and omits some clones. Under half of the omission traces to an unresolved V gene where checked; the cause of the rest is unknown. The sample table holds 50,000 to 70,000 clones, of which about nine tenths were seen once. The ten biggest clones cover 3% to 5% of the sample. The sequencing sample was made of PBMCs. The receptors derive from a human donor in good health. Some clones in this sample may be carry-over from other donors' samples.

This chain uses TRBV12-5 with TRBJ2-7; D is uncertain. This CDR3 contains 13 residues. Per the germline V gene, CDR1 is LGHNT and CDR2 is FRNRAP. The V end was cut by 4 bases, the J end by 3 bases, with 10 bases between. This CDR3 reads CASGYEAIYEQYF. As DNA, the CDR3 is TGTGCTAGTGGTTATGAGGCTATCTACGAGCAGTACTTC. Variable domain in full (rest from reference TRBV12-5 and TRBJ2-7): DARVTQTPRHKVTEMGQEVTMRCQPILGHNTVFWYRQTMMQGLELLAYFRNRAPLDDSGMPKDRFSAEMPDATLATLKIQPSEPRDSAVYFCASGYEAIYEQYFGPGTRLTVT.

V and J are TRBV27 and TRBJ2-2, with a tentative D call TRBD1 (5 bases). Trimming shortened V by 6 bases and J by 0 bases, and 14 bases separated the two germline ends. Germline V gene sequence: CDR1 MNHEY, CDR2 SMNVEV (reference sequence). CDR3 length equals 16 residues. The CDR3 is CASSWAGYANTGELFF. Here the CDR3 DNA reads TGTGCCAGCAGCTGGGCAGGGTATGCGAACACCGGGGAGCTGTTTTTT.

The CDR3 bases are TGTGCCAGATCCGGGGGGCTAGCGGTTTGCGAGCAGTACTTC. As protein: CARSGGLAVCEQYF. The V gene is TRBV5-4, the J gene TRBJ2-7, with D possibly TRBD2 on 7 matching bases. Germline assignment: CDR1 SGHNT and CDR2 YYREEE (reference sequence). The CDR3 has 14 residues. Trimming took 8 bases from V and 6 from J, leaving 21 bases between them.

This chain links TRBV18 with TRBJ1-1; a weak D match, TRBD1 (6 bases). Looked up from germline, CDR1 is KGHSH and CDR2 is LQKENI. Trimming left V 4 bases short and J 5 bases short, with 8 bases between. The CDR3 runs to 12 residues. The chain's CDR3 is CASSQTGTEAFF. The CDR3 DNA is TGTGCCAGCTCACAAACAGGGACTGAAGCTTTCTTT.

The V call is TRBV9, the J call TRBJ1-2, with D perhaps matching TRBD1 (6 bases). Trimming removed 4 bases at V and 0 bases at J, with 16 bases between. Germline V CDR1 and CDR2: SGDLS, YYNGEE. This CDR3 is 16 amino acids long. The CDR3 region is CASSPHGGGANYGYTF. As DNA, the CDR3 is TGTGCCAGCAGCCCACATGGGGGCGGTGCTAACTATGGCTACACCTTC. Full variable domain (outside the CDR3, taken from reference TRBV9 and TRBJ1-2): DSGVTQTPKHLITATGQRVTLRCSPRSGDLSVYWYQQSLDQGLQFLIQYYNGEERAKGNILERFSAQQFPDLHSELNLSSLELGDSALYFCASSPHGGGANYGYTFGSGTRLTVV.

The chain joins TRBV5-5 to TRBJ2-3; TRBD1 matches at 7 bases. This CDR3 spans 15 amino acids. J was trimmed by 5 bases and V by 1 base; bases with no gene match: 7. Germline-derived CDR1 and CDR2 are SGHKS and YYEKEE (reference sequence). CDR3 sequence: CASSLTGARGDTQYF. CDR3 nucleotide sequence: TGTGCCAGCAGCTTGACAGGGGCGAGAGGAGATACGCAGTATTTT.

The chain links TRBV4-1 to TRBJ2-1; a possible D gene is TRBD2 (5 bases). Germline CDR1 and CDR2: MGHRA and YSYEKL. CDR3 length equals 13 residues. With 2 bases removed from V and 9 bases from J, the gap between germline ends came to 11 bases. The CDR3 nucleotides are TGCGCCAGCAGCCAACGGGGAAGCCCTGAGCAGTTCTTC. Translation gives CASSQRGSPEQFF.